A single sample is the source of the 3 T cell receptor beta chains below, sequenced in a study of identical twins. A single record per CDR3 protein comes from TCRdb applying MiXCR to the 5' RACE reads. Found here are roughly 570,000 distinct CDR3 sequences, 9.5% to 10% of them singletons; the top ten hold roughly 3%. This same sample was also taken into another study, of yellow fever vaccine responses in identical twins.

Material: PBMCs. These receptors were collected from a woman aged 18 to 35 in good health.

Points on this clonotype: Since a much larger clone is just one base distant, this may be a read error. The chain links TRBV15 to TRBJ2-2; D possibly corresponds to TRBD1 (5 bases). Trimming removed 4 bases at V and 0 bases at J, with 12 bases between. The CDR3 is 16 amino acids. Germline CDR1 reads LNHNV; CDR2 reads YYDKDF (reference sequence). The CDR3 coding sequence is TGTGCCACCAGCAAACAGGCGGCCCCGAACACCGGGGAGCTGTTTTTT. Translating gives CATSKQAAPNTGELFF. Together with reference TRBV15 and TRBJ2-2, the CDR3 gives the full variable domain: DAMVIQNPRYQVTQFGKPVTLSCSQTLNHNVMYWYQQKSSQAPKLLFHYYDKDFNNEADTPDNFQSRRPNTSFCFLDIRSPGLGDTAMYLCATSKQAAPNTGELFFGEGSRLTVL.

In this sample, this clonotype turned up many times. The chain combines TRBV10-2 with TRBJ1-1; possibly TRBD1 for D (5 bases). Germline loops: CDR1 WSHSY, CDR2 SAAADI. The CDR3 is 10 residues long. V gave up 4 bases and J gave up 8 bases, with 5 bases separating them. The CDR3 loop is CASSGGEAFF. The CDR3 region has the DNA TGCGCCAGCAGTGGGGGGGAAGCTTTCTTT.

This clonotype was observed a handful of times. V and J are TRBV5-1 and TRBJ2-7, with 9 bases identical to TRBD2. Germline values: CDR1 SGHRS, CDR2 YFSETQ. The CDR3 totals 14 residues. Unmatched junction bases numbered 9, after V lost 9 bases and J lost 2 bases. The CDR3 coding sequence is TGCGCCACCTCAGAAGCGGGAGGCCCCTACGAGCAGTACTTC. Encoded protein: CATSEAGGPYEQYF.